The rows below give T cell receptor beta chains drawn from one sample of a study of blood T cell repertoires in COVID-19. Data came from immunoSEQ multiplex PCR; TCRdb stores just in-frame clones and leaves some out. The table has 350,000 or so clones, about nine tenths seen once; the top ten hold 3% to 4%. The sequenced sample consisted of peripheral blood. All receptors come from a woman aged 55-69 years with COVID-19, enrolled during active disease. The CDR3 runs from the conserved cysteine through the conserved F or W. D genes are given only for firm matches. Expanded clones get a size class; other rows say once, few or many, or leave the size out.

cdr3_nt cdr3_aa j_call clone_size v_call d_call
TGTGCCAGCAGTTTTCGGCAGGGTTGGACTGAAGCTTTCTTT CASSFRQGWTEAFF TRBJ1-1 NA TRBV27 NA
TGCAGCGTTAGACAGGGAGAGAGAGAGCAGTACTTC CSVRQGEREQYF TRBJ2-7 once TRBV29-1 TRBD1
TGTGCCAGCAGCGTAGGCAGGGCCCAGTACAATGAGCAGTTCTTC CASSVGRAQYNEQFF TRBJ2-1 NA TRBV9 NA
TGCGCCAGCAGCTTGGGATTAATCCAGATGAACACTGAAGCTTTCTTT CASSLGLIQMNTEAFF TRBJ1-1 NA TRBV5-1 NA
TGCGCCAGCAGCTTAGGGGTGAACACTGAAGCTTTCTTT CASSLGVNTEAFF TRBJ1-1 NA TRBV5-1 NA
TGTGCAAGTCGCTTAGCGGAACGGGCGGGGGCCCACTATGGCTACACCTTC CASRLAERAGAHYGYTF TRBJ1-2 NA TRBV12-2 NA
TGTGCCAGCAGCGATTGGGACAGCTCCTATAATTCACCCCTCCACTTT CASSDWDSSYNSPLHF TRBJ1-6 NA TRBV7-2 TRBD1
TGTGCCAGCAGCCCGGGACAGGGTAGAGGTGAGCAGTTCTTC CASSPGQGRGEQFF TRBJ2-1 NA TRBV5-4 TRBD1
TGTGCCAGCAAGAGGACTAGCGGGGCAGGGGAGCAGTTCTTC CASKRTSGAGEQFF TRBJ2-1 NA TRBV2 TRBD2
TGTGCCGGAACCACAGGAGATACGCAGTATTTT CAGTTGDTQYF TRBJ2-3 once TRBV2 NA
TGTGCCAGTGACAGCATTAATCAGCCCCAGCATTTT CASDSINQPQHF TRBJ1-5 NA TRBV28 NA
TGTGCCAGCAGTTACTACGGGTCTAGTGGCGGCTACACCTTC CASSYYGSSGGYTF TRBJ1-2 NA TRBV6-6 NA
TGTGCCAGCAGTGAAAGGGGGGGCGCGTCCTACGAGCAGTACTTC CASSERGGASYEQYF TRBJ2-7 once TRBV2 NA
TGTGCCAGCAGACTACAGGGTGATAAGAATCAGCCCCAGCATTTT CASRLQGDKNQPQHF TRBJ1-5 NA TRBV27 NA
TGCGCCAGCAGCTCGGGGGGCAGGGATCAGCCCCAGCATTTT CASSSGGRDQPQHF TRBJ1-5 NA TRBV4-1 NA